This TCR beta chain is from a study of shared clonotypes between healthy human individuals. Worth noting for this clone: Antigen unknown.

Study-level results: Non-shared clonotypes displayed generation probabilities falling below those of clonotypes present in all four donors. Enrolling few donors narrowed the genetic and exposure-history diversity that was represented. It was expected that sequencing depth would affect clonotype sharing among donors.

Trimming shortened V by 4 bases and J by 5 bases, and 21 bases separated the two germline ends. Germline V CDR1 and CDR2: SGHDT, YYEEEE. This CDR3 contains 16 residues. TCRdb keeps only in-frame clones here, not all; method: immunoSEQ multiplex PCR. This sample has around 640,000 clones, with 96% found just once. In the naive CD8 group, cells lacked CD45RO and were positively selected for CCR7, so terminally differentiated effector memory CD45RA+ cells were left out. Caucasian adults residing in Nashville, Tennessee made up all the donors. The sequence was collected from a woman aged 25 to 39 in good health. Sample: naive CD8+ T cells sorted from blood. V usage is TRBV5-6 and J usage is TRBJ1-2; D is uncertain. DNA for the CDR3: TGTGCCAGCAGCCCTACGAGGAGCGAAGGAGGGTATGGCTACACCTTC. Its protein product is CASSPTRSEGGYGYTF.